This T cell receptor beta chain originates from a study of cytomegalovirus exposure and HLA in healthy donors. Findings and limits, study-wide: A subsequent analysis found that TCR clusters from the first cohort also tended to co-occur in the 120 or so validation repertoires, with about 93% of cluster scores above 0. Reports described diagnosis of cytomegalovirus status by the classifier as highly specific and sensitive. The dataset shows that most TCR sequences were rare, while some public TCRs occurred in many donors.

The donors were members of the roughly 120-subject validation cohort (separate from the roughly 700-subject first cohort). Notes on this clone: Its antigen is currently unknown.

Per the germline V gene, CDR1 is ENHRY and CDR2 is SYGVKD. V was trimmed by 2 bases and J by 0 bases, leaving 13 bases between them. The CDR3 length is 17 residues. The method was immunoSEQ multiplex PCR; TCRdb's version includes in-frame clones alone and lacks a portion of them. The table shows 55,000 to 70,000 clones, with 80% to 95% occurring only once. J is TRBJ2-2 and V is TRBV10-3; D is possibly TRBD1 (5 bases). The receptor comes from a man aged 18 to 30 in good health and CMV-seropositive. Sequencing was carried out using PBMCs. CDR3 region: CAISESKTGPNTGELFF. For the CDR3, the DNA is TGTGCCATCAGTGAGAGTAAAACAGGCCCGAACACCGGGGAGCTGTTTTTT.